Listed below are T cell receptor beta chains from one sample, sequenced in a study of T cells in tuberculosis. Sequencing used immunoSEQ multiplex PCR; TCRdb keeps in-frame clones, though not all of them. This table has roughly 35,000 clones, roughly nine tenths appearing once. Sequenced here: PBMCs, sampled at tuberculosis diagnosis. The receptors shown here come from an adult with tuberculosis. Some clones in this sample may be carry-over from other donors' samples. The CDR3 runs from the conserved cysteine through the conserved F or W. The order of the fields is V gene, CDR3 protein.

V: TRBV11-2
CDR3: CASSRERGASGNTIYF

V: TRBV5-1
CDR3: CATSSQGADTQYF

V: TRBV6-1
CDR3: CASRGQASSNYGYTF

V: TRBV4-2
CDR3: CASSQETGQGEKLFF

V: TRBV5-6
CDR3: CASSSWDRGLFEQYF

V: TRBV6-5
CDR3: CASSYLGLYDEQYF

V: TRBV10-2
CDR3: CASIGAIYNEQFF

V: TRBV6-1
CDR3: CASRERLAGGHGTQYF

V: TRBV6-1
CDR3: CATLGRVAYEQYF

V: TRBV9
CDR3: CASSVDSGGSYNEQFF

V: TRBV7-2
CDR3: CASSPGGKNYGYTF

V: TRBV5-1
CDR3: CASSPGTGTNEQFF

V: TRBV7-6
CDR3: CASSLDRGGPDNEQFF